This record concerns one T cell receptor (beta chain) sequence. As yet, its antigen is unknown. From the RACE reads, TCRdb called clonotypes with MiXCR, one entry per CDR3 protein. Seen here are some 380,000 distinct CDR3 sequences, nearly 5% observed once, and the top ten hold approximately 2.5%. This sample stems from a study of human T cells and chemical hapten exposure. Study-wide points: Sensitizing with DPC caused no change in TCRs above 1 in 1000 frequency.

Per germline, CDR1 SGHVS and CDR2 FQNEAQ. The V segment lost 5 bases and the J segment 4 bases; nucleotides outside the gene matches: 5. CDR3 length: 15 residues. Time point reported: patch test 1, 2 weeks after DPC sensitization. Treatment: therapeutic diphenylcyclopropenone sensitization with weekly scalp DPC. The V call is TRBV7-8, the J call TRBJ1-6, with TRBD1 identical over 7 bases. This sample comprised whole blood, obtained in connection with sensitization to the hapten diphenylcyclopropenone (DPC). This receptor was obtained from a woman between 45 and 65 years old with alopecia areata. Some clones in this sample may be carry-over from other donors' samples. CDR3 DNA: TGTGCCAGCAGCCAGATACAGGGGTATAATTCACCCCTCCACTTT. This codes for CASSQIQGYNSPLHF.